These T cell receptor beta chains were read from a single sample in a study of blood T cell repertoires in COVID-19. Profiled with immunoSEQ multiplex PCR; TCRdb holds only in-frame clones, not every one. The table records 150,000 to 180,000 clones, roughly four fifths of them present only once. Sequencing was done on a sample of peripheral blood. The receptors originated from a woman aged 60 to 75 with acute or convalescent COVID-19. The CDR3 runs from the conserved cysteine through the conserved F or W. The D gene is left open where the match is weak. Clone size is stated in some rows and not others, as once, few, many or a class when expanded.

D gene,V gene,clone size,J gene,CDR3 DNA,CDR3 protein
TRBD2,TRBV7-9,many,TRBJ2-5,TGTGCCAGCTCACGGGGGGGACAAGAGACCCAGTACTTC,CASSRGGQETQYF
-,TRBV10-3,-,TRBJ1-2,TGTGCCATCAGTTCGGACGGGGGTGGCTACTATGGCTACACCTTC,CAISSDGGGYYGYTF
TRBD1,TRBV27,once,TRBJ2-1,TGTGCCAGCAGTCTACCGGACAGGGCCGACGGTGAGCAGTTCTTC,CASSLPDRADGEQFF
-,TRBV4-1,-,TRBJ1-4,TGCGCCAGCAGCCAGCCGGGGAGGGTCAGACCCACGGCGGAAAAACTGTTTTTT,CASSQPGRVRPTAEKLFF
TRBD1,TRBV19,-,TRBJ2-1,TGTGCCAGTAGTATCGGACAGGGTGGCTACAATGAGCAGTTCTTC,CASSIGQGGYNEQFF
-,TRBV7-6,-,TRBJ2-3,TGTGCCAGCAGCTTAGAGCCCGGGGTCCCTTCTAGCACAGATACGCAGTATTTT,CASSLEPGVPSSTDTQYF
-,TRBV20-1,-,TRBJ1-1,TGCAGTGCTATCCCTAGGACTGAAGCTTTCTTT,CSAIPRTEAFF
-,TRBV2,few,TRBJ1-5,TGTGCCAGCTCCGGGAGGGCGCAGGATCAGCCCCAGCATTTT,CASSGRAQDQPQHF
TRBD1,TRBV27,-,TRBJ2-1,TGTGCCAGCACCACCGGGACAGGGCGCTGGAATGAGCAGTTCTTC,CASTTGTGRWNEQFF
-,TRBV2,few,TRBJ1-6,TGTGCCAGCATTTTGACTTATAATTCACCCCTCCACTTT,CASILTYNSPLHF
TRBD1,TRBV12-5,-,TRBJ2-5,TGTGCTAGTGGTTTTGGACCGTCACAGGGGGCGGAGACCCAGTACTTC,CASGFGPSQGAETQYF
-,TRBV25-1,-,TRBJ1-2,TGTGCCAGCAGTGAATGGGGGGAGAGAAAGGATGGCTACACCTTC,CASSEWGERKDGYTF
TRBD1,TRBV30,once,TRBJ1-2,TGTGCCGGATACAGGGGGGACCCTAACTATGGCTACACCTTC,CAGYRGDPNYGYTF
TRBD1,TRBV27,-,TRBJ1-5,TGTGCCAGCAGTGGGACAGGGGGTTATAGCAATCAGCCCCAGCATTTT,CASSGTGGYSNQPQHF
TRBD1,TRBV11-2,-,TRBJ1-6,TGTGCCAGCAGCTTACAGGGACAGGGCAGGAATTCACCCCTCCACTTT,CASSLQGQGRNSPLHF
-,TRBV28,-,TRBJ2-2,TGTGCCAGCAGTTTACCGACTCCTTCCGCGAACACCGGGGAGCTGTTTTTT,CASSLPTPSANTGELFF
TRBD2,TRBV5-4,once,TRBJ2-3,TGTGCCAGCAGCTTGAATCGGGGGGGGCAAGATACGCAGTATTTT,CASSLNRGGQDTQYF
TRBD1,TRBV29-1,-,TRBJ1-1,TGCAGCGCCGTGGGACAGGGGAACACTGAAGCTTTCTTT,CSAVGQGNTEAFF
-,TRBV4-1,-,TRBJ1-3,TGCGCCAGCAGCCCTCCAGCAGGCTCTGGAAACACCATATATTTT,CASSPPAGSGNTIYF
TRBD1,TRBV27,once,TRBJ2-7,TGTGCCAGCAGCATCGGACAGGGTTTTATCTACGAGCAGTACTTC,CASSIGQGFIYEQYF
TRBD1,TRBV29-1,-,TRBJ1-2,TGCAGCGTTGAAACAGGGGGCGGCTATGGCTACACCTTC,CSVETGGGYGYTF
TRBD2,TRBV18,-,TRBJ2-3,TGTGCCAGCTCACCCGGCGGGGGGGTGACAGATACGCAGTATTTT,CASSPGGGVTDTQYF
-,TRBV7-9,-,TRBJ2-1,TGTGCCAGCAGCGTTTCGGACAGCTCCTACAATGAGCAGTTCTTC,CASSVSDSSYNEQFF
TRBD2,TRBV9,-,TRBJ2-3,TGTGCCAGCAGCGTACGCGCGGGGGAACTCACAGATACGCAGTATTTT,CASSVRAGELTDTQYF
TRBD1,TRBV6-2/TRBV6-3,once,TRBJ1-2,TGTGCCAGCAGTTACGCTACAGGGGATGGCTACACCTTC,CASSYATGDGYTF
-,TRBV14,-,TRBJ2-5,TGTGCCAGCAGCCAGGAAGGGGCCCAGTACTTC,CASSQEGAQYF
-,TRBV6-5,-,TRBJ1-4,TGTGCCAGCAGTTACTCTGTGACAGACAATGAAAAACTGTTTTTT,CASSYSVTDNEKLFF
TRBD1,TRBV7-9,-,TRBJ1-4,TGTGCCAGCAGCTTAGCGGGACAGGCAACAACTAATGAAAAACTGTTTTTT,CASSLAGQATTNEKLFF
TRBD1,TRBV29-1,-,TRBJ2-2,TGCAGCGTTATCACGACAGGGGGCTGGTCCGGGGAGCTGTTTTTT,CSVITTGGWSGELFF
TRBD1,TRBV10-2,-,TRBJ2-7,TGCGCCAGCATACGGGACAGGGGAGGTGGGGAGCAGTACTTC,CASIRDRGGGEQYF
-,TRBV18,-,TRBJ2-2,TGTGCCAGCTCACTTTCGCGGGCGAACACCGGGGAGCTGTTTTTT,CASSLSRANTGELFF
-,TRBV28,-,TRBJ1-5,TGTGCCAGCAGTTTAAGGGAGCTCCGGCCCCAGCATTTT,CASSLRELRPQHF
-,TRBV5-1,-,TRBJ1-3,TGCGCCAGCAGCCCCGGGACTTATTATATCTCTGGAAACACCATATATTTT,CASSPGTYYISGNTIYF
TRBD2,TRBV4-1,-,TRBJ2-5,TGCGCCAGCAGCAGATTCGGGGGGGGTTTCGAAGAGACCCAGTACTTC,CASSRFGGGFEETQYF
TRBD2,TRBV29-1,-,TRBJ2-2,TGCAGCGTTGGTAGAGCGGGGGTGGGTAACACCGGGGAGCTGTTTTTT,CSVGRAGVGNTGELFF
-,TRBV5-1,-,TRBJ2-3,TGCGCCAGCAGCCTACCTCATTCAGATACGCAGTATTTT,CASSLPHSDTQYF
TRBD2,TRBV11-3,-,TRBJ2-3,TGTGCCAGCAGCTTAAACGGGGGGGTTAACACAGATACGCAGTATTTT,CASSLNGGVNTDTQYF
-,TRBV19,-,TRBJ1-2,TGTGCCAGTAGTTCCCAGGACAGACCTCAGTATGGCTACACCTTC,CASSSQDRPQYGYTF
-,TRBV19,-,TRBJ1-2,TGTGCCAGTAGTCCCCAGCGGGGGTACAGTCAAGGCTACACCTTC,CASSPQRGYSQGYTF
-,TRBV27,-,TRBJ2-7,TGTGCCAGCAGTCCAAGACAGTCTATGTCCTACGAGCAGTACTTC,CASSPRQSMSYEQYF
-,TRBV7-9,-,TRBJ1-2,TGTGCCAGCACCCTGTCCACAGGGATTATCGGCTACACCTTC,CASTLSTGIIGYTF
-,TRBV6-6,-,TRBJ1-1,TGTGCCAGCAGTTACGACAGCCGAAACACTGAAGCTTTCTTT,CASSYDSRNTEAFF
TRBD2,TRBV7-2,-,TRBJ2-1,TGTGCCAGCAGCTTACTAGCGGGGGGGGTCAATGAGCAGTTCTTC,CASSLLAGGVNEQFF
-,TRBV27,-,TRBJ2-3,TGTGCCAGCAGGGGCAGGGGTGGTTTCGGCACAGATACGCAGTATTTT,CASRGRGGFGTDTQYF
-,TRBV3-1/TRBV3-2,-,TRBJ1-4,TGTGCCAGCAGCCACCGGACAGCTGATGAAAAACTGTTTTTT,CASSHRTADEKLFF
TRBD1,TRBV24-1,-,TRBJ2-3,TGTGCCACTGGACAGGGCGGCCCAGATACGCAGTATTTT,CATGQGGPDTQYF
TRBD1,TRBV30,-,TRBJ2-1,TGTGCCTGGATTGGACAGGGGGCCTACAATGAGCAGTTCTTC,CAWIGQGAYNEQFF
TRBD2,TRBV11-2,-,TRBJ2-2,TGTGCCAGCCTCCCCGGGGGCAGCGGGGGGGCGACCGGGGAGCTGTTTTTT,CASLPGGSGGATGELFF
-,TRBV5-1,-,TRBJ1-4,TGCGCCAGCAGTCCAGGGTCAACTAATGAAAAACTGTTTTTT,CASSPGSTNEKLFF
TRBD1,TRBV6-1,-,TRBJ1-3,TGTGCCAGCAGTGCATCCGGGACAGCTCTCGGGAACACCATATATTTT,CASSASGTALGNTIYF
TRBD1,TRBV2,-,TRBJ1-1,TGTGCCACCTTACGAGGGGGCGCGGACACTGAAGCTTTCTTT,CATLRGGADTEAFF
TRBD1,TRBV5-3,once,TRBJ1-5,TGTGCCAGAAGCCCACAGGGGAATCAGCCCCAGCATTTT,CARSPQGNQPQHF
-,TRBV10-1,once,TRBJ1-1,TGCGCCAGCAAGGAGAGGGTGGGGACTGAAGCTTTCTTT,CASKERVGTEAFF
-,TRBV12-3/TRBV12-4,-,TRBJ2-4,TGTGCCAGCAGTTCTCTCAGCATTCAGTACTTC,CASSSLSIQYF
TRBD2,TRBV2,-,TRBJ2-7,TGTGCCAGCAGTGAGGGGGTTAGCGGGGGCCCTGACACCTACGAGCAGTACTTC,CASSEGVSGGPDTYEQYF
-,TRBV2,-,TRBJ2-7,TGTGCCAGCAAAATACTCAGGTTCGAGCAGTACTTC,CASKILRFEQYF
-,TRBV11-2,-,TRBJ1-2,TGTGCCAGCAGCCCAGAGGGATACTATGGCTACACCTTC,CASSPEGYYGYTF
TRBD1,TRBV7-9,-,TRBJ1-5,TGTGCCAGCAGCGGCGAGAGGGGACAGCCATATAGCAATCAGCCCCAGCATTTT,CASSGERGQPYSNQPQHF
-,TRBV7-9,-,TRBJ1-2,TGTGCCAGCACCCCGGACGGGAATGGTTATGGCTACACCTTC,CASTPDGNGYGYTF